Sequencing of this TCR beta chain was carried out in a study of shared clonotypes between healthy human individuals. In the original workflow: Filtering of immunoSEQ junctional sequences could not match full-length read filtering. Some clones are missing from TCRdb's copy, which holds only in-frame ones; the method was immunoSEQ multiplex PCR. V, J and clone size are those of that table, while D and trimming were read from the DNA. The sample consists of about 1,800,000 clones, less than 95% of them appearing once. Selected positively for CCR7 and CD45RO-negative, naive CD8 cells excluded terminally differentiated effector memory CD45RA+ cells. Concerning this clone itself: Its cognate antigen is unknown.

Germline V lookup: CDR1 MGHRA, CDR2 YSYEKL. V shed 4 bases, J shed 4 bases, and the junction held 10 bases outside the gene matches. This CDR3 spans 17 amino acids. Regarding the study as a whole: In this cohort, only blood was sampled, and tissue repertoires likely differ. The diversity represented, both genetic and in exposure history, was limited by few donors.

The V gene is TRBV4-1, the J gene TRBJ2-2; 9 bases are a match to TRBD1. Material for sequencing was naive CD8+ T cells sorted from blood. The sequence derives from a man aged 18 to 30 in good health. The CDR3 region has the DNA TGCGCCAGCAGCCTGAAACCGGGACAGGGTGTCACCGGGGAGCTGTTTTTT. It translates to CASSLKPGQGVTGELFF.